This is a list of T cell receptor beta chains from one sample in a study of shared clonotypes between healthy human individuals. Repertoires were generated with immunoSEQ multiplex PCR, while TCRdb's copy carries only in-frame clones and drops some. The table shows under 1,900,000 clones, with 98% occurring only once. The sample was naive CD4+ T cells sorted from blood. These receptors were collected from a young man in good health. CDR3s include the opening cysteine and the closing phenylalanine or tryptophan. A D gene is named only where the DNA matches it firmly. Part of the rows lack a size; the others show once, few, many or a class for expanded clones.

V gene	clone size	J gene	D gene	CDR3 protein	CDR3 DNA
TRBV18	once	TRBJ1-4	-	CASSPEGRTTNEKLFF	TGTGCCAGCTCGCCAGAAGGACGGACAACTAATGAAAAACTGTTTTTT
TRBV13	-	TRBJ1-2	-	CASSSRGQFNYGYTF	TGTGCCAGCAGCTCCAGAGGACAGTTTAACTATGGCTACACCTTC
TRBV6-1	-	TRBJ1-5	-	CASSDTGLSGPQHF	TGTGCCAGCAGTGATACGGGGCTCAGCGGGCCCCAGCATTTT
TRBV10-3	-	TRBJ2-5	TRBD1	CAISEGQGEETQYF	TGTGCCATCAGTGAGGGACAGGGGGAAGAGACCCAGTACTTC
TRBV7-9	-	TRBJ2-7	-	CASSSTGSGEQYF	TGTGCCAGCAGCTCGACAGGTAGCGGCGAGCAGTACTTC
TRBV11-2	once	TRBJ2-7	TRBD2	CASSLAASGPIPYEQYF	TGTGCCAGCAGCTTAGCCGCTAGCGGGCCTATCCCCTACGAGCAGTACTTC
TRBV5-4	-	TRBJ2-3	-	CASSLVGGGTDTQYF	TGTGCCAGCAGCTTGGTCGGAGGGGGCACAGATACGCAGTATTTT
TRBV7-6	-	TRBJ1-1	-	CASSSRPAFEAFF	TGTGCCAGCAGCTCTAGACCGGCGTTTGAAGCTTTCTTT
TRBV29-1	-	TRBJ2-2	-	CSVVFHNTGELFF	TGCAGCGTTGTATTCCATAACACCGGGGAGCTGTTTTTT
TRBV27	once	TRBJ1-4	-	CASSLVASAMEKLFF	TGTGCCAGCAGTTTAGTTGCCAGTGCGATGGAAAAACTGTTTTTT
TRBV6-4	-	TRBJ2-7	TRBD2	CASSAGTSGRRDEQYF	TGTGCCAGCAGTGCCGGGACTAGCGGGAGGCGGGACGAGCAGTACTTC
TRBV11-3	-	TRBJ1-3	TRBD1	CASSGRDRESSGNTIYF	TGTGCCAGCAGCGGCCGGGACAGGGAGTCGAGTGGAAACACCATATATTTT
TRBV6-1	-	TRBJ2-7	-	CASKIQSYYEQYF	TGTGCCAGCAAAATACAGAGCTACTACGAGCAGTACTTC
TRBV5-1	-	TRBJ2-3	-	CASSRSGMGTDTQYF	TGCGCCAGCAGCCGAAGCGGAATGGGCACAGATACGCAGTATTTT
TRBV19	-	TRBJ1-5	TRBD1	CASSMGQVLNQPQHF	TGTGCCAGTAGTATGGGACAGGTCTTAAATCAGCCCCAGCATTTT
TRBV6-4	-	TRBJ1-5	-	CAQWGAYQPQHF	TGTGCCCAGTGGGGGGCTTATCAGCCCCAGCATTTT
TRBV25-1	-	TRBJ2-3	-	CASSDHDTDTQYF	TGTGCCAGCAGTGACCACGACACAGATACGCAGTATTTT
TRBV5-1	-	TRBJ2-5	-	CASSRLQETQYF	TGCGCCAGCAGCCGGCTCCAAGAGACCCAGTACTTC
TRBV18	-	TRBJ1-5	-	CASSPGQGNQPQHF	TGTGCCAGCTCACCCGGTCAGGGAAATCAGCCCCAGCATTTT
TRBV10-3	-	TRBJ2-7	-	CAIREQLDTTYEQYF	TGTGCCATCAGGGAACAATTGGACACCACCTACGAGCAGTACTTC
TRBV4-2	-	TRBJ2-7	-	CASSQVRDSAYEQYF	TGTGCCAGCAGCCAAGTACGGGATTCAGCCTACGAGCAGTACTTC
TRBV6-1	-	TRBJ2-7	-	CASSFLGGTYEQYF	TGTGCCAGCAGTTTTCTTGGAGGGACCTACGAGCAGTACTTC
TRBV18	-	TRBJ1-5	TRBD1	CASSEGTGANQPQHF	TGTGCCAGCTCAGAGGGGACAGGCGCTAATCAGCCCCAGCATTTT
TRBV7-9	-	TRBJ2-7	TRBD2	CASSSTRGLAGDYEQYF	TGTGCCAGCAGCTCGACGCGCGGACTAGCGGGAGACTACGAGCAGTACTTC
TRBV21-1	-	TRBJ2-7	-	CASSKESRALSF	TGTGCCAGCAGCAAAGAGAGCCGGGCCTTATCCTTC
TRBV11-2	-	TRBJ1-1	-	CASSSSAGLNTEAFF	TGTGCCAGCAGCTCCTCCGCAGGGCTGAACACTGAAGCTTTCTTT
TRBV6-6	-	TRBJ2-7	-	CASSYSGTAGEQYF	TGTGCCAGCAGTTACTCGGGAACGGCGGGCGAGCAGTACTTC
TRBV4-1	-	TRBJ1-5	-	CASSPVPPGAGLYQPQHF	TGCGCCAGCAGCCCAGTTCCTCCAGGCGCCGGACTCTATCAGCCCCAGCATTTT
TRBV5-1	once	TRBJ2-7	TRBD1	CASSLRTGTSRAAYEQYF	TGCGCCAGCAGCCTTCGGACAGGGACTTCAAGGGCGGCCTACGAGCAGTACTTC
TRBV18	-	TRBJ2-7	TRBD2	CASSPSGAYEQYF	TGTGCCAGCTCACCAAGCGGGGCCTACGAGCAGTACTTC
TRBV7-2	-	TRBJ1-1	-	CASSSRGNTEAFF	TGTGCCAGCAGCTCCCGAGGCAACACTGAAGCTTTCTTT
TRBV5-1	-	TRBJ2-3	-	CASSLYTTDTQYF	TGCGCCAGCAGCTTGTATACGACAGATACGCAGTATTTT
TRBV11-2	once	TRBJ2-1	TRBD2	CASSLDLGLAEINEQFF	TGTGCCAGCAGCTTAGATCTCGGGCTAGCGGAGATCAATGAGCAGTTCTTC
TRBV7-3	once	TRBJ2-1	-	CASSFPLGPQFF	TGTGCCAGCAGCTTCCCGTTGGGGCCCCAGTTCTTC
TRBV5-5	-	TRBJ1-2	-	CASSLGPVKGYTF	TGTGCCAGCAGCTTGGGACCGGTCAAGGGCTACACCTTC
TRBV5-4	-	TRBJ2-3	TRBD2	CASSLGGSGTDTQYF	TGTGCCAGCAGCTTGGGGGGTAGCGGGACAGATACGCAGTATTTT
TRBV28	-	TRBJ2-1	TRBD1	CASSSLGTGNNEQFF	TGTGCCAGCAGTTCCCTCGGGACAGGCAACAATGAGCAGTTCTTC